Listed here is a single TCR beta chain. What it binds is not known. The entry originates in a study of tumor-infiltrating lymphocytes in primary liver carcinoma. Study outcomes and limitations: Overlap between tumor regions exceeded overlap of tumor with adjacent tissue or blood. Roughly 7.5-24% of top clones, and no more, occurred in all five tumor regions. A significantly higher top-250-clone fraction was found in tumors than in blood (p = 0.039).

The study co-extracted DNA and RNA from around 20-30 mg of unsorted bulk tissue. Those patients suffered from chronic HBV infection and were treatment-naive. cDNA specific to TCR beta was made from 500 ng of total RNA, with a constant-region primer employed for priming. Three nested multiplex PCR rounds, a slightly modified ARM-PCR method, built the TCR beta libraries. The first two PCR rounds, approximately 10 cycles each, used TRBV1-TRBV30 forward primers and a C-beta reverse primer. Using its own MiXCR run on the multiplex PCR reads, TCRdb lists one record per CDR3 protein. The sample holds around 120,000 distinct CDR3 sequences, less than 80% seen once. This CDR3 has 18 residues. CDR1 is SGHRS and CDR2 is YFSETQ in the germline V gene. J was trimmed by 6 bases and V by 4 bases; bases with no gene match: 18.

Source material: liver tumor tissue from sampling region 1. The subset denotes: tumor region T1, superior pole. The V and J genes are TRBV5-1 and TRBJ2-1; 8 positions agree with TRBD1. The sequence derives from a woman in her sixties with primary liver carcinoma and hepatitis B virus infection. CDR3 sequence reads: CASSLEPGGDRRRNEQFF. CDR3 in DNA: TGCGCCAGCAGCCTGGAACCCGGTGGGGACAGGAGGCGCAATGAGCAGTTCTTC.